Listed here are 3 T cell receptor beta chains from one sample, sequenced in a study of T cells after yellow fever vaccination. Via MiXCR, TCRdb re-called the 5' RACE reads, giving one row per CDR3 protein. The sample lists about 320,000 distinct CDR3 sequences; around 4.5% were seen once. This specimen was PBMCs, taken 15 days after the yellow fever booster vaccination. These receptors came from a man aged 18 to 30 who received the YFV17D yellow fever vaccine.

This clonotype showed up just a few times. The CDR3 nucleotides read TGTGCCAGCAGCTTACTACAGGAACAAGAGACCCAGTACTTC. Translation gives CASSLLQEQETQYF. The chain has TRBV5-8 and TRBJ2-5, with a weak D call TRBD1 (5 bases). The length of the CDR3 is 14 residues. Looked up from germline, CDR1 is SGHTS and CDR2 is YDEGEE. Deletions cut 2 bases from V and 2 bases from J, with 10 bases between.

In this sample, this clonotype turned up a few times. V is TRBV6-5 and J is TRBJ2-7; TRBD2 agrees at 7 bases. The V gene's germline CDR1 is MNHEY and CDR2 SVGAGI. The CDR3 has 15 residues. V lost 0 bases to trimming and J lost 6 bases; unmatched junction nucleotides: 8. The CDR3 DNA reads as TGTGCCAGCAGTTACTCGCGGGGGAGTCTGGCCGAGCAGTACTTC. This translates into CASSYSRGSLAEQYF.

This clonotype was seen many times. The J gene is TRBJ2-7, the V gene TRBV6-5; 9 nucleotides line up with TRBD1. The germline V gene encodes CDR1 MNHEY and CDR2 SVGAGI. V trimming: 4 bases; J trimming: 6 bases; junction bases outside the gene matches: 4. This CDR3 region has 13 residues. CDR3 residues: CASSLQGAGEQYF. In DNA, the CDR3 is TGTGCCAGCAGTTTACAGGGGGCTGGCGAGCAGTACTTC.